This TCR beta chain appears in the sequencing data of a study of CD8+ T cells in alopecia areata. Findings and limits, study-wide: Tofacitinib yielded significantly lower scalp clonality and fewer expanded CD8+ clones among the top 100.

Reverse transcribed after extraction, RNA yielded cDNA as the sequencing template. Assay: immunoSEQ multiplex PCR; the TCRdb copy retains only in-frame clones and omits some. This sample has under 200,000 clones, with approximately 62% found just once. The treatment is: oral pan-JAK inhibitor, 5-10 mg twice daily. V dropped 7 bases and J dropped 3 bases, with 12 bases sitting between them. In germline, CDR1 is SQVTM, CDR2 ANQGSEA. The CDR3 extends over 12 amino acids. Comments on this clone: Its cognate antigen is unknown.

Sequencing was performed on CD4+ T cells sorted from blood, taken at week 24, from a patient treated with tofacitinib. The gene calls are TRBV29-1 and TRBJ1-1, with a tentative D call TRBD1 (5 bases). The sequence was collected from a human donor with alopecia areata. The CDR3 DNA reads TGCAGCGGCTCCCAGGGTTACACTGAAGCTTTCTTT. As protein: CSGSQGYTEAFF.